This T cell receptor (beta chain) was sequenced during a study of identical twins. CDR1 is SGHVS, CDR2 FNYEAQ, per germline. This CDR3 has 15 amino acids. V shed 1 base and J shed 5 bases, with 14 bases lying between them. TCRdb called the 5' RACE reads again in MiXCR, with one record for every CDR3 protein. The sample has some 1,600,000 distinct CDR3 sequences; around 33% are singletons. This chain uses TRBV7-6 with TRBJ1-1; no clear D. Sequenced input: cord blood. This TCR derives from a newborn girl in good health. This CDR3 is CASSLESGSGTEAFF. The CDR3 DNA is TGTGCCAGCAGCTTAGAGTCGGGGTCGGGGACTGAAGCTTTCTTT.